This T cell receptor beta chain was captured in a study of T cells in Graves' hyperthyroidism and ophthalmopathy. This clonotype was seen only a few times. Fresh peripheral blood, more than 8 ml of it, supplied the PBMCs. V was trimmed by 3 bases and J by 5 bases, leaving 7 bases between them. Germline V lookup: CDR1 LNHDA, CDR2 SQIVND (reference sequence). The CDR3 contains 12 residues. There were TCR beta CDR3 regions amplified from RNA transcripts. The primer set for the first-round RT-PCR of the TCR CDR3 was HTBI. MiXCR, applied by TCRdb to the multiplex PCR reads, yields one record per CDR3 protein. Of 500,000 to 550,000 distinct CDR3 sequences listed, roughly 20% are singletons.

The TCR sequence derives from a man aged 18 to 29 with Graves' hyperthyroidism. The rearrangement links TRBV19 to TRBJ1-1, with D possibly TRBD1 on 5 matching bases. The sample taken for sequencing was blood. The CDR3 sequence is CASSMKGTEAFF. The CDR3 DNA reads TGTGCCAGTAGTATGAAGGGGACTGAAGCTTTCTTT.